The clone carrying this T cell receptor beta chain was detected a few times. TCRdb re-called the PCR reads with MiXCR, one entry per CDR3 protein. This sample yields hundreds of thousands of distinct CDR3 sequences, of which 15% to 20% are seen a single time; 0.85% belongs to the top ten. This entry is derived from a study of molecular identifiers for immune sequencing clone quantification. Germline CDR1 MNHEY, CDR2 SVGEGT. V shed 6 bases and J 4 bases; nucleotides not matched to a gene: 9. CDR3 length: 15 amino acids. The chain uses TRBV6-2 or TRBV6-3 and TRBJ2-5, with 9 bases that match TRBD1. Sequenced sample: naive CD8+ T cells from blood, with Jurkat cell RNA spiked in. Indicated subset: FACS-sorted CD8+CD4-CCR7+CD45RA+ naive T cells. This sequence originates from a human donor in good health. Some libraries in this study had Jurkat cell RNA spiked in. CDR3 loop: CASRTQGALGETQYF. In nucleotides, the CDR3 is TGTGCCAGCAGAACACAGGGGGCGCTCGGAGAGACCCAGTACTTC.